Below are 27 T cell receptor beta chains sequenced from a single sample in a study of blood T cell repertoires in COVID-19. Repertoires were generated with immunoSEQ multiplex PCR, while TCRdb's copy carries only in-frame clones and drops some. The sample lists about 250,000 clones, 83% occurring once. The sample taken for sequencing was PBMCs or T cells enriched from blood (not recorded which). The receptors come from a woman in her forties who had been exposed to COVID-19.

This clone was found a few times. The V call is TRBV6-2 or TRBV6-3, the J call TRBJ2-2; no firm D call. The germline V and J ends were trimmed by 0 bases and 1 base, with 6 bases remaining between them. The CDR3 spans 15 residues. Germline lookup yields CDR1 MNHEY and CDR2 SVGEGT. CDR3: CASSYSSQNTGELFF. The CDR3 DNA follows: TGTGCCAGCAGTTACTCTTCCCAGAACACCGGGGAGCTGTTTTTT.

The chain recombines TRBV27 with TRBJ1-4; D ambiguous. The ends were cut back, 6 bases at V and 1 base at J, with 15 bases in the middle. There are 16 residues in the CDR3. Germline V lookup: CDR1 MNHEY, CDR2 SMNVEV (reference sequence). CDR3 sequence (DNA): TGTGCCAGCAGCAAAACTATTCCTCGAACTAATGAAAAACTGTTTTTT. Protein: CASSKTIPRTNEKLFF.

This clone was detected only a few times. This chain joins TRBV28 and TRBJ2-3, with 9 bases that match TRBD2. The CDR3 consists of 16 residues. Unmatched junction bases numbered 12, after V lost 5 bases and J lost 6 bases. Looked up from germline, CDR1 is MDHEN and CDR2 is SYDVKM. The chain's CDR3 is CASSGGASGAPDTQYF. Here the CDR3 DNA reads TGTGCCAGCAGTGGGGGGGCTAGCGGGGCTCCGGATACGCAGTATTTT.

The chain links TRBV30 to TRBJ1-5; D remains unclear. The V and J ends lost 4 bases and 3 bases respectively, with 10 bases between them. CDR3 length: 13 residues. Per the germline V gene, CDR1 is GTSNPN and CDR2 is SVGIG (reference sequence). The CDR3 sequence is CAWTRGHNQPQHF. The CDR3 DNA follows: TGTGCCTGGACCAGAGGGCACAATCAGCCCCAGCATTTT.

The rearrangement joins TRBV29-1 to TRBJ2-4; 10 bases agree with TRBD1. This CDR3 spans 16 amino acids. J gave up 6 bases and V 6 bases, and 14 bases lay outside the gene matches. Germline CDR1 and CDR2: SQVTM and ANQGSEA. The CDR3 bases are TGCAGCGTGGCCGGGACAGGGGAAGGCATTGGAAACATTCAGTACTTC. Translated: CSVAGTGEGIGNIQYF.

V gene TRBV2 combines with J gene TRBJ2-3; 9 bases are shared with TRBD1. V shed 2 bases and J 4 bases; nucleotides not matched to a gene: 10. This CDR3 is built from 17 residues. Germline V lookup: CDR1 SNHLY, CDR2 FYNNEI. CDR3 protein: CASSEIPQGAEPDTQYF. CDR3 DNA: TGTGCCAGCAGTGAAATCCCACAGGGGGCGGAACCAGATACGCAGTATTTT.

The chain is built from TRBV28 and TRBJ1-2; tentative D call: TRBD1 (5 bases). Germline CDR1 and CDR2: MDHEN and SYDVKM. This CDR3 has 14 residues. V was shortened by 5 bases and J by 4 bases, with 14 bases between the two germline ends. The CDR3 DNA reads TGTGCCAGCAGTGAAATGGGACTTGGCTATGGCTACACCTTC. It specifies CASSEMGLGYGYTF.

This clone was seen a few times. V and J are TRBV30 and TRBJ2-7; 10 bases line up with TRBD1. With 7 bases clipped from V and 3 bases from J, the junction kept 3 bases outside the gene matches. The CDR3 has 12 residues. CDR1 and CDR2 (germline): GTSNPN, SVGIG (reference sequence). In DNA form, the CDR3 reads TGTGCCTTGACAGGGGGCATCTACGAGCAGTACTTC. This codes for CALTGGIYEQYF.

The V gene is TRBV18, the J gene TRBJ1-5, with TRBD1 matching over 7 bases. Germline CDR1 KGHSH, CDR2 LQKENI. CDR3 length equals 12 residues. The junction had 3 bases not matched to a gene; V was cut back by 8 bases and J by 5 bases. In nucleotides, the CDR3 is TGTGCCAGCCAAACAGGGGATCAGCCCCAGCATTTT. Encoded protein: CASQTGDQPQHF.

This clone has just a few counts. This chain uses TRBV9 with TRBJ2-2, with 7 bases aligning to TRBD2. The CDR3 totals 16 residues. Trimming took 4 bases from V and 5 from J; bases not matched to a gene: 11. Germline-derived CDR1 and CDR2 are SGDLS and YYNGEE. CDR3 nucleotides: TGTGCCAGCAGCACCCTGGTGGGGGGGATGACCGGGGAGCTGTTTTTT. It encodes CASSTLVGGMTGELFF.

The chain uses TRBV28 and TRBJ1-2; D is possibly TRBD1 (5 bases). V gave up 5 bases and J gave up 7 bases, with 17 bases separating them. This CDR3 comprises 14 residues. Germline assignment: CDR1 MDHEN and CDR2 SYDVKM. CDR3: CASSIPTEGSGYTF. The CDR3 bases are TGTGCCAGCAGTATTCCGACAGAAGGTTCTGGCTACACCTTC.

The V and J genes are TRBV5-1 and TRBJ2-3, with 7 bases aligning to TRBD1. Unmatched junction bases numbered 8, after V lost 0 bases and J lost 1 base. This CDR3 is 17 amino acids long. Germline V gives CDR1 SGHRS, CDR2 YFSETQ. This CDR3 reads CASSLGGPQGGTDTQYF. As DNA, the CDR3 is TGCGCCAGCAGCTTGGGTGGACCCCAGGGGGGCACAGATACGCAGTATTTT.

The chain employs TRBV7-3 and TRBJ2-1; a possible D gene is TRBD1 (5 bases). Looked up from germline, CDR1 is SGHTA and CDR2 is FQGTGA. This CDR3 is 14 amino acids long. V was clipped by 1 base and J by 10 bases, with 14 bases between them. CDR3 nucleotides: TGTGCCAGCAGCTTAATCGGTCTCAACAGGGAGCAGTTCTTC. Its translation: CASSLIGLNREQFF.

This clone was counted between two and nine times. The chain joins TRBV10-3 to TRBJ1-5, with TRBD1 matching 7 bases. J lost 5 bases, V lost 5 bases, and 3 bases had no gene match. Germline loops: CDR1 ENHRY, CDR2 SYGVKD. The CDR3 totals 13 residues. The CDR3 nucleotides are TGTGCCATCAGTCGGGACAGCGATCAGCCCCAGCATTTT. It encodes CAISRDSDQPQHF.

As DNA, the CDR3 is TGTGCCAGCAGTTACTCGGAACAGGGTGAATCACCCCTCCACTTT. It encodes CASSYSEQGESPLHF. The chain couples TRBV6-5 to TRBJ1-6; the D gene is possibly TRBD1 (6 bases). CDR1 is MNHEY and CDR2 is SVGAGI in the germline V gene. The CDR3 has 15 amino acids. V was clipped by 0 bases and J by 10 bases, with 13 bases between them.

This clone was found a few times. The chain employs TRBV30 and TRBJ1-1; 9 bases are a match to TRBD1. The CDR3 length is 13 residues. Germline V lookup: CDR1 GTSNPN, CDR2 SVGIG (reference sequence). After removal of 2 bases from V and 9 bases from J, the junction contained 7 bases not matched to a gene. CDR3 sequence reads: CAWSRDRDSKAFF. The DNA of the CDR3 is TGTGCCTGGAGTCGGGACAGGGATTCGAAAGCTTTCTTT.

This chain joins TRBV10-3 and TRBJ1-1; 9 bases fit TRBD1. J lost 3 bases, V lost 4 bases, and 6 bases had no gene match. Germline CDR1 and CDR2: ENHRY and SYGVKD. CDR3 length: 15 residues. The CDR3 coding sequence is TGTGCCATCAGTGTATCGACAGGGGGGGACACTGAAGCTTTCTTT. It yields the protein CAISVSTGGDTEAFF.

The chain carries TRBV7-2 and TRBJ1-5; D uncertain. Deletions cut 0 bases from V and 4 bases from J, with 10 bases between. CDR1 and CDR2 from the germline V gene are SGHTA and FQGNSA. CDR3 length: 15 residues. For the CDR3, the DNA is TGTGCCAGCAGCTTAGCGTTTGGAGCGAATCAGCCCCAGCATTTT. Translation gives CASSLAFGANQPQHF.

Comment on this clone: The sample carries other DNA sequences with the same CDR3. The gene calls are TRBV10-3 and TRBJ1-5; TRBD1 matches at 9 bases. From germline, CDR1 is ENHRY and CDR2 SYGVKD. This CDR3 comprises 14 residues. J was trimmed by 5 bases and V by 6 bases; bases with no gene match: 5. The chain's CDR3 is CAISPGQGDQPQHF. The CDR3 coding sequence is TGTGCCATCAGCCCGGGACAGGGCGATCAGCCCCAGCATTTT.

The chain links TRBV7-2 to TRBJ2-1, with D possibly being TRBD2 (5 bases). V lost 2 bases and J 4 bases, leaving 6 bases between the germline ends. CDR1 and CDR2 from the germline V gene are SGHTA and FQGNSA. CDR3 length: 13 residues. CDR3 sequence: CASSLSGYNEQFF. DNA for the CDR3: TGTGCCAGCAGCTTATCGGGGTACAATGAGCAGTTCTTC. Full variable domain (missing parts from reference TRBV7-2 and TRBJ2-1): GAGVSQSPSNKVTEKGKDVELRCDPISGHTALYWYRQSLGQGLEFLIYFQGNSAPDKSGLPSDRFSAERTGGSVSTLTIQRTQQEDSAVYLCASSLSGYNEQFFGPGTRLTVL.

This clone has a single count. This rearrangement joins TRBV11-3 to TRBJ2-1, with 12 bases aligning to TRBD2. The CDR3 has 12 residues. Unmatched junction bases numbered 2, after V lost 5 bases and J lost 12 bases. In germline, CDR1 is SGHNT, CDR2 YENEEA. The CDR3 DNA sequence: TGTGCCAGCAGCCTGACTAGCGGGGGGCAGTTCTTC. Amino acids: CASSLTSGGQFF.

The chain uses TRBV2 and TRBJ2-1; D may be TRBD1 (5 bases). Germline CDR1 is SNHLY and CDR2 is FYNNEI. The length of the CDR3 is 14 residues. Trimming pared 8 bases from V and 1 base from J, leaving 12 bases between. The CDR3 DNA reads TGTGCCAGCTCACCAGACAGATCCTACAATGAGCAGTTCTTC. Protein: CASSPDRSYNEQFF. Supplemented by reference TRBV2 and TRBJ2-1, the full variable domain reads EPEVTQTPSHQVTQMGQEVILRCVPISNHLYFYWYRQILGQKVEFLVSFYNNEISEKSEIFDDQFSVERPDGSNFTLKIRSTKLEDSAMYFCASSPDRSYNEQFFGPGTRLTVL.

The chain carries TRBV7-3 and TRBJ1-1; 9 positions match TRBD1. There are 16 residues in the CDR3. Germline trimming cut 5 bases from V and 0 bases from J; bases unmatched to any gene: 7. Germline CDR1 is SGHTA and CDR2 is FQGTGA. CDR3 region: CASSPGQGSMNTEAFF. CDR3 sequence (DNA): TGTGCCAGCAGCCCCGGACAGGGGAGCATGAACACTGAAGCTTTCTTT.

This chain connects TRBV6-2 or TRBV6-3 to TRBJ1-2, with D uncertain. Germline-derived CDR1 and CDR2 are MNHEY and SVGEGT. The CDR3 is made up of 11 amino acids. Trimming cost V 6 bases and J 3 bases, with 5 bases left between them. The CDR3 bases are TGTGCCAGCAGCGCGGACTATGGCTACACCTTC. Translation gives CASSADYGYTF.

The V and J genes are TRBV11-2 and TRBJ2-1, with 15 nucleotides matching TRBD2. The germline V gene has CDR1 SGHAT and CDR2 FQNNGV. V was pared by 0 bases and J by 15 bases, with 6 bases of the junction left unmatched. CDR3 length: 15 residues. For the CDR3, the DNA is TGTGCCAGCAGCTTAGATCGGACTAGCGGGGGGGACGGGTTCTTC. Residues: CASSLDRTSGGDGFF.

The CDR3 nucleotides are TGTGCCAGCAGTCCCAGGGCCTCTGGGGCCAACGTCCTGACTTTC. This codes for CASSPRASGANVLTF. The rearrangement uses TRBV6-5 and TRBJ2-6, with D possibly TRBD1 on 5 matching bases. CDR3 length: 15 amino acids. V was clipped by 5 bases and J by 0 bases, with 8 bases between them. CDR1 is MNHEY, CDR2 SVGAGI, per germline.

This clone was seen only once. The chain recombines TRBV7-9 with TRBJ1-1, with D perhaps matching TRBD1 (5 bases). From germline, CDR1 is SEHNR and CDR2 FQNEAQ (reference sequence). The CDR3 totals 13 residues. V lost 5 bases and J 3 bases, leaving 10 bases between the germline ends. DNA of the CDR3: TGTGCCAGCAGCCGGGGGAGGGACACTGAAGCTTTCTTT. It codes for CASSRGRDTEAFF.